This TCR beta chain derives from a study of sequential checkpoint blockade in melanoma (dated by TCRdb to between 2017 and 2020). Study-level background: Using 1:1 randomization, the trial assigned patients either to first-line nivolumab followed by ipilimumab (arm A) or to ipilimumab followed by nivolumab (arm B). In around four fifths of the matched pre- and post-treatment tumor biopsy pairs, both biopsies came from the same lesion. Maintenance nivolumab came after both trial sequences. DNA from 91 pretreatment melanoma tumor samples was subjected to TCRbeta immunosequencing. For about two dozen patients, matched tumor biopsies were obtained before treatment and at week 13, following single-agent nivolumab (arm A) or ipilimumab (arm B). Beyond this particular receptor, the publication reports: Tumor T-cell fraction and clonality correlated with PD-L1 staining and CD8+ T-cell counts but not with mutational load. The model for predicting response that combines TCR metrics with mutation burden needs to be validated in larger, independent patient cohorts. Among patients in arm A, the nivolumab-first arm, pretreatment tumor TIL clonality was associated with response (P = .04). Small sample sizes and reduced statistical power limited the within-arm analyses of tumor T-cell fraction. Achieving clinical benefit was about 30 times more likely for patients whose tumor T-cell fraction and clonality increased by week 13.

The CDR3 covers 15 residues, taking in both the cysteine and the phenylalanine. Just the 45-base CDR3 DNA is kept, in frame starting at base 1. The V end loses 0 bases and the J end loses 2 bases, and a stretch of 11 bases separates them. The germline V gene specifies WSHSY as CDR1 and SAAADI as CDR2. The immunoSEQ Assay was used to immunosequence TCRbeta CDR3 regions from genomic DNA. Prior to high-throughput sequencing, genomic DNA was amplified by bias-controlled multiplex PCR. The study's own analysis went as follows. To quantify the absolute abundance of each unique TCRbeta CDR3 region, the sequences were collapsed and filtered. Clonality was defined as 1 minus Pielou's evenness and was calculated using productive rearrangements only. To compute tumor T-cell fraction, TCRbeta template counts were normalized to usable DNA, with usable DNA estimated from several housekeeping genes. A previously published method was used to identify clones whose frequencies were significantly greater in on-treatment samples than in baseline samples. Here the immuneACCESS table is served through TCRdb, limited to in-frame sequences with V and J called. Missing clones are a known gap in these copies; in checked studies unresolved V genes cover under half, and the rest lacks a known reason. The V and J calls and clone size come from that table; D and trimming were worked out from the DNA. In this sample the table shows some 18,000 clones, around 70% of which occur a single time. The ten top clones hold around 4.9% of the sample.

In the paper's terms, the treatment or condition label means: randomized to nivolumab then ipilimumab (arm A) or the reverse (arm B). None of the patients in the trial had previously been given DNA-damaging chemotherapy. The samples were obtained from melanoma patients enrolled in CheckMate 064, an open-label, randomized phase II trial testing sequential checkpoint blockade. Genomic DNA from formalin-fixed paraffin-embedded (FFPE) tissue samples served as the input for tumor TCR sequencing. Concerning this clone: No cognate antigen has been identified for it. One base away there is no much larger clone; base qualities are not given.

The chain is assembled from TRBV10-2 and TRBJ2-7; the D gene is perhaps TRBD1, on 6 matching bases. The TCR sequence derives from a human donor with melanoma. The source was tumor tissue (inferred from file names), collected from a patient given nivolumab and ipilimumab in sequence. The bases are TGCGCCAGCAGTGAGTCGGCAGGGACAACCTACGAGCAGTACTTC. Its amino acids are CASSESAGTTYEQYF.